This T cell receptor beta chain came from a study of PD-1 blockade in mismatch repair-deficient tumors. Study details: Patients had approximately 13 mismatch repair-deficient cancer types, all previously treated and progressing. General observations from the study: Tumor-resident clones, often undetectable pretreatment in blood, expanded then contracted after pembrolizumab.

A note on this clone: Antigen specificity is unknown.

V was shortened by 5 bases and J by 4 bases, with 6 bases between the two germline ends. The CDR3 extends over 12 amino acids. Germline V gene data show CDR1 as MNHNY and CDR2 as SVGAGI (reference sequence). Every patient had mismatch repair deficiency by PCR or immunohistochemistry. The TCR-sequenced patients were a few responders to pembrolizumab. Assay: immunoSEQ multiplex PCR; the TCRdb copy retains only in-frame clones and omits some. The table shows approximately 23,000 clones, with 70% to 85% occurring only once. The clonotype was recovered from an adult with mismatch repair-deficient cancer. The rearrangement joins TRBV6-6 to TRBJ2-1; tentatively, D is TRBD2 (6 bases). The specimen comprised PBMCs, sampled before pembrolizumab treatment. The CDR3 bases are TGTGCCAGCAGTGGGAGGTACAATGAGCAGTTCTTC. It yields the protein CASSGRYNEQFF.